The clone carrying this T cell receptor beta chain has only one observation. With random hexamers, reverse transcription was performed on about 0.5 to 1 ug of RNA. The authors amplified TCR beta CDR3 across 54 Vbeta and 13 Jbeta using immunoSEQ multiplex PCR. Each CDR3 protein gets one entry after TCRdb re-called the immunoSEQ multiplex PCR reads with MiXCR. The sample holds tens of thousands of distinct CDR3 sequences; over 75% are singletons and the top ten take 0.5% to 0.65%. The CDR3 is 15 amino acids. Trimming left V 3 bases short and J 2 bases short, with 12 bases between. This specimen belongs to a study of CD8 T cells in Susac syndrome. The T cells that were sequenced for TCR beta were CD8+ and CD4+ cells from blood.

The chain couples TRBV12-3 or TRBV12-4 to TRBJ2-3; D is undetermined. The sample was CD8+ T cells from PBMCs. The sequence derives from a human donor with multiple sclerosis. CDR3 in amino acids: CASSFGPPPTDTQYF. DNA of the CDR3: TGTGCCAGCAGTTTTGGGCCCCCGCCCACAGATACGCAGTATTTT.